This is a list of T cell receptor beta chains from one sample in a study of blood T cell repertoires in COVID-19. Sequencing was performed with immunoSEQ multiplex PCR; in TCRdb, only in-frame clones are kept and a portion is missing. The sample gives around 300,000 clones, 88% of which show up once; 1.5% to 2% is in the top ten. The sequencing sample was made of peripheral blood. The receptors come from a woman aged 30 to 39 with COVID-19, enrolled during active disease. Each CDR3 is given with its conserved first and last residue. The D gene is left open where the match is weak. The size field is filled for only some rows; it gives once, few, many or a size class.

v_gene	abundance	d_gene	j_gene	CDR3nt	CDR3aa
TRBV16	-	TRBD1	TRBJ2-2	TGTGCCAGCAGCCTGAGGGGACAGGGGAACACCGGGGAGCTGTTTTTT	CASSLRGQGNTGELFF
TRBV27	once	TRBD2	TRBJ2-1	TGTGCCAGCAGTTTATCCGCGGGGGGGCTTAATGAGCAGTTCTTC	CASSLSAGGLNEQFF
TRBV3-1/TRBV3-2	few	-	TRBJ2-7	TGTGCCAGCAGCCAACTCTCCTACGAGCAGTACTTC	CASSQLSYEQYF
TRBV23-1	-	TRBD1	TRBJ2-3	TGCGCCAGCAGTCTCCCCAGGGTCAGGGGGCGGGCAGATACGCAGTATTTT	CASSLPRVRGRADTQYF
TRBV11-3	-	TRBD2	TRBJ2-2	TGTGCCAGCAGCTTAGACGAACTAGCGCTCGCGAACACCGGGGAGCTGTTTTTT	CASSLDELALANTGELFF
TRBV2	-	-	TRBJ1-1	TGTGCCAGCAGAAAAGAACTAACTGAAGCTTTCTTT	CASRKELTEAFF
TRBV5-4	-	-	TRBJ1-1	TGTGCCAGCAGCTTGGGGGCGGGAGACACTGAAGCTTTCTTT	CASSLGAGDTEAFF
TRBV15	-	-	TRBJ2-4	TGTGCCACCAGCAGAGATGTAAGGGGAACTCAAAACATTCAGTACTTC	CATSRDVRGTQNIQYF
TRBV29-1	-	TRBD2	TRBJ2-3	TGCAGCGTTGAAATAGCGGGGGGAATGTCAGATACGCAGTATTTT	CSVEIAGGMSDTQYF
TRBV7-2	-	-	TRBJ1-1	TGTGCCAGCAGCTTAGCGCAGACAGGAAGGAGTGAGGCTTTCTTT	CASSLAQTGRSEAFF
TRBV7-6	-	TRBD1	TRBJ2-2	TGTGCCAGCAGCCGAGACAGGGGGGTGCAGCGGGAGCTGTTTTTT	CASSRDRGVQRELFF
TRBV6-1	-	-	TRBJ1-1	TGTGCCAGCAGTGAGGCGGACGGGGGTGGTACTGAAGCTTTCTTT	CASSEADGGGTEAFF
TRBV27	-	TRBD1	TRBJ1-2	TGTGCCAGCAGTTCTACCGGGACAGTCATCGGTGGCTACACCTTC	CASSSTGTVIGGYTF
TRBV1	-	-	TRBJ2-7	TGCACCAGCAGCCACCACGGACTAGCGGTCTGCTCCTACGAGCAGTACTTC	CTSSHHGLAVCSYEQYF
TRBV28	-	TRBD1	TRBJ2-1	TGTGCCAGCAGTTTATTGGGGTGGGACAGCTACAATGAGCAGTTCTTC	CASSLLGWDSYNEQFF
TRBV9	-	TRBD2	TRBJ2-1	TGTGCCAGCAGCCCCCCCGGGACTAGCGCTAATGAGCAGTTCTTC	CASSPPGTSANEQFF
TRBV4-1	-	-	TRBJ1-5	TGCGCCAGCAGCCAAGATGGGGGCTCGACTCAGCCCCAGCATTTT	CASSQDGGSTQPQHF
TRBV23-1	-	-	TRBJ1-1	TGCGCCAGCAGGACAGTGAACACTGAAGCTTTCTTT	CASRTVNTEAFF
TRBV11-2	-	-	TRBJ2-7	TGTGCCAGCAGGTCAACAGGAACCTACGAGCAGTACTTC	CASRSTGTYEQYF
TRBV21-1	few	-	TRBJ1-1	TGTGCCAGCAGCTGTACAGGGGAGATTCTGAACACTGAAGCTTTCTTT	CASSCTGEILNTEAFF
TRBV19	-	TRBD1	TRBJ1-5	TGTGCCAGTAGCCCCTGGGGCAGGGGGGTTAATCAACCCCAGCATTTT	CASSPWGRGVNQPQHF
TRBV18	once	-	TRBJ2-7	TGTGCCAGCTCACCATCTCGGTCCTACGAGCAGTACTTC	CASSPSRSYEQYF
TRBV18	-	TRBD1	TRBJ1-5	TGTGCCAGCTCCCGACAGGGGGGATATAGCAATCAGCCCCAGCATTTT	CASSRQGGYSNQPQHF
TRBV29-1	-	TRBD2	TRBJ2-3	TGCAGCGTACGGGGGGGCTCAGGCACAGATACGCAGTATTTT	CSVRGGSGTDTQYF
TRBV3-1/TRBV3-2	-	-	TRBJ2-7	TGTGCCAGCAGCCAATTGGGGCAGCCCTACGAGCAGTACTTC	CASSQLGQPYEQYF
TRBV28	-	-	TRBJ2-2	TGTGCCAGCAGTCCAGGGTCCGGGGAGCTGTTTTTT	CASSPGSGELFF
TRBV3-1/TRBV3-2	-	-	TRBJ1-3	TGTGCCAGCAGCCAAGATGGTAGCTTCGGGGACACCATATATTTT	CASSQDGSFGDTIYF
TRBV11-2	-	TRBD2	TRBJ2-1	TGTGCCAGCAGCCTCCGGGGGGGCAGGAACAATGAGCAGTTCTTC	CASSLRGGRNNEQFF
TRBV27	-	-	TRBJ1-2	TGTGCCAGCAGTTCCTCAGGGATCTCTGGCTACACCTTC	CASSSSGISGYTF
TRBV6-1	-	-	TRBJ1-1	TGTGCCAGCAGTGACGCGGGGCGGGGCACTGAAGCTTTCTTT	CASSDAGRGTEAFF
TRBV19	-	TRBD1	TRBJ1-1	TGTGCCAGTAGTAGACGGGACAGACCCATGAACACTGAAGCTTTCTTT	CASSRRDRPMNTEAFF
TRBV29-1	-	TRBD1	TRBJ1-1	TGCAGCGTCCTAAACCCCGGGACAGAGAACACTGAAGCTTTCTTT	CSVLNPGTENTEAFF
TRBV4-1	-	TRBD1	TRBJ1-1	TGCGCCAGCAGCCAAGATGGCAGGGGGCGAACTGAAGCTTTCTTT	CASSQDGRGRTEAFF
TRBV6-5	once	-	TRBJ1-5	TGTGCCAGCAGTCCAGACCGGACAGCTAATCAGCCCCAGCATTTT	CASSPDRTANQPQHF
TRBV14	-	-	TRBJ1-5	TGTGCCAGCAGCCAAGTGCCAGGGGGCAATCAGCCCCAGCATTTT	CASSQVPGGNQPQHF
TRBV19	-	-	TRBJ2-5	TGTGCCAGTACCCCTACTAGCAGTGAAGAGACCCAGTACTTC	CASTPTSSEETQYF
TRBV5-1	-	TRBD2	TRBJ2-2	TGCGCCAGCAGCACGAGGGCGGGAGAGGGGGAGCTGTTTTTT	CASSTRAGEGELFF
TRBV7-2	once	TRBD1	TRBJ1-6	TGTGCCAGCAGCTTAGGGCCCCTTGTGAGGGACAGAAAAAATTCACCCCTCCACTTT	CASSLGPLVRDRKNSPLHF
TRBV29-1	-	-	TRBJ1-3	TGCAGCGGGAGGTGGAAAGGAAACACCATATATTTT	CSGRWKGNTIYF
TRBV7-9	-	-	TRBJ1-2	TGTGCCAGCAGCTTAACAAATAACTATGGCTACACCTTC	CASSLTNNYGYTF
TRBV19	few	-	TRBJ1-4	TGTGCCAGTAGTATGACAGCAACTAATGAAAAACTGTTTTTT	CASSMTATNEKLFF
TRBV5-4	-	TRBD2	TRBJ2-3	TGTGCCAGCAGCTTGGCCTCTAGCGGGGGTGCCGATACGCAGTATTTT	CASSLASSGGADTQYF
TRBV30	-	-	TRBJ2-7	TGTGCCTGGACCCGGACGGGGTTGGAGCAGTACTTC	CAWTRTGLEQYF
TRBV3-1/TRBV3-2	-	-	TRBJ2-1	TGTGCCAGCAGGCCCTGGGCGGGGGCGGTCAATGAGCAGTTCTTC	CASRPWAGAVNEQFF
TRBV18	-	TRBD1	TRBJ1-1	TGTGCCAGCTCGACGGGACAGACCATGACCACTGAAGCTTTCTTT	CASSTGQTMTTEAFF
TRBV5-1	-	-	TRBJ2-5	TGCGCCAGCAGAACAGTACCAGGTCAAGAGACCCAGTACTTC	CASRTVPGQETQYF
TRBV5-4	-	-	TRBJ2-3	TGTGCCAGCTGTCGGGATTCTAGCACAGATACGCAGTATTTT	CASCRDSSTDTQYF
TRBV19	-	-	TRBJ2-1	TGTGCCAGTAGTATAGCCCTGAGCTCCTACAATGAGCAGTTCTTC	CASSIALSSYNEQFF